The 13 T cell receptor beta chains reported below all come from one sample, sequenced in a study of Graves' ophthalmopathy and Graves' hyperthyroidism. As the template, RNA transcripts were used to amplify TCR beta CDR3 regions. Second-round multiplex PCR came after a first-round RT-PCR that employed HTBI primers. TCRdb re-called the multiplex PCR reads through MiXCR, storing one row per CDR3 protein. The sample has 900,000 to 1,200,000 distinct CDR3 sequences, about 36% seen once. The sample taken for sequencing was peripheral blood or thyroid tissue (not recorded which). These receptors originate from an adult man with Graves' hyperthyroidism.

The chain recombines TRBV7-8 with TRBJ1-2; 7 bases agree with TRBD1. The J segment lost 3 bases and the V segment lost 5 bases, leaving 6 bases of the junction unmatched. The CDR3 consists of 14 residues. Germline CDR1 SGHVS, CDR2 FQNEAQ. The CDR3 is CASSLQGQYYGYTF. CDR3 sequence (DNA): TGTGCCAGCAGCCTGCAGGGACAGTACTATGGCTACACCTTC.

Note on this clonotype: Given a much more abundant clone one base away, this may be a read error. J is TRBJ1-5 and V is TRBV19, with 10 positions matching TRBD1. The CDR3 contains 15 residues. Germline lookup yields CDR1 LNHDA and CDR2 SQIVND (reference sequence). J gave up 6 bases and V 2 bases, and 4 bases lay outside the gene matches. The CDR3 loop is CASSIRDRGAQPQHF. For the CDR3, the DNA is TGTGCCAGTAGTATAAGGGACAGGGGTGCTCAGCCCCAGCATTTT.

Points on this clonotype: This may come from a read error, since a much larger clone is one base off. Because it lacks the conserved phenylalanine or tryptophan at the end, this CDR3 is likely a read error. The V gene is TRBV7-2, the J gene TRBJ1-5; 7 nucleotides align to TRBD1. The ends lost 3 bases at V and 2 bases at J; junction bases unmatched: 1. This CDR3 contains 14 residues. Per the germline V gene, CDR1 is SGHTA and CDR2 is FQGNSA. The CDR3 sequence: CASSFGQGNQPQHV. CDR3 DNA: TGTGCCAGCAGCTTTGGACAGGGCAATCAGCCCCAGCATGTT.

The CDR3 is CAIITGQGINSPLHF. As DNA, the CDR3 is TGTGCCATCATTACGGGACAGGGGATTAATTCACCCCTCCACTTT. This rearrangement joins TRBV10-3 to TRBJ1-6, with TRBD1 identical over 10 bases. Trimming at V came to 7 bases and at J to 6 bases, leaving 6 bases not matched to a gene. Germline CDR1 ENHRY, CDR2 SYGVKD. The CDR3 loop spans 15 amino acids.

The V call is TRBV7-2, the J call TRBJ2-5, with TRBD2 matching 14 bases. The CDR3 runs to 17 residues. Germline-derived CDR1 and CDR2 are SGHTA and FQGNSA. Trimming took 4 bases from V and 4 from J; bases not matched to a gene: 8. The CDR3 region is CASSSSGLAGAGETQYF. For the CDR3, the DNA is TGTGCCAGCAGCTCCTCGGGACTAGCGGGAGCCGGAGAGACCCAGTACTTC.

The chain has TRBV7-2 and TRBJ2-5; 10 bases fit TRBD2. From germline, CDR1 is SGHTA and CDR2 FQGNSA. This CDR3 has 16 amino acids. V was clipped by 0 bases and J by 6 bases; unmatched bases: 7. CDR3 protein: CASSLALAGEVQTQYF. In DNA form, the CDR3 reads TGTGCCAGCAGCTTAGCGCTAGCGGGGGAGGTACAGACCCAGTACTTC. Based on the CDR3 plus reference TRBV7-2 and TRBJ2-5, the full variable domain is GAGVSQSPSNKVTEKGKDVELRCDPISGHTALYWYRQSLGQGLEFLIYFQGNSAPDKSGLPSDRFSAERTGGSVSTLTIQRTQQEDSAVYLCASSLALAGEVQTQYFGPGTRLLVL.

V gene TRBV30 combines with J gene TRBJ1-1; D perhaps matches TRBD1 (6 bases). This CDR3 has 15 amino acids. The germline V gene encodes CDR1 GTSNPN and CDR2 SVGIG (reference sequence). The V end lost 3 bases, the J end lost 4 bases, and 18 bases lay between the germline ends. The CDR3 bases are TGTGCCTGGAGACCCAGGGTGGGGGGCTCCACTGAAGCTTTCTTT. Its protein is CAWRPRVGGSTEAFF.

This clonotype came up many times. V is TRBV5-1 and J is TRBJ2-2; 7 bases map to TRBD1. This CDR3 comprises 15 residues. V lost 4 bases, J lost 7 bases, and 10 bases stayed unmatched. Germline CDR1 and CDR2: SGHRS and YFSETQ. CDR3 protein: CASSLEGGTGGELFF. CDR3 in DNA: TGCGCCAGCAGCCTGGAAGGGGGCACCGGCGGGGAGCTGTTTTTT.

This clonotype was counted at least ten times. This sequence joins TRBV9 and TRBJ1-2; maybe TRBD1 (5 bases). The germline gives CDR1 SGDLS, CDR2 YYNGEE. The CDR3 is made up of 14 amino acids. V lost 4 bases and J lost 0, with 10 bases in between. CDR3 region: CASSRDRPNYGYTF. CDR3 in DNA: TGTGCCAGCAGCCGGGACCGCCCTAACTATGGCTACACCTTC.

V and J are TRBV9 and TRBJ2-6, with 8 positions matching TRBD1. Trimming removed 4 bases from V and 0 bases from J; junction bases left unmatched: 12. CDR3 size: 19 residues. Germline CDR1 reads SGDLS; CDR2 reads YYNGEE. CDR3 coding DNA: TGTGCCAGCAGCTTCCCGCAGGGGGCCCCGACCTCTGGGGCCAACGTCCTGACTTTC. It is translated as CASSFPQGAPTSGANVLTF.

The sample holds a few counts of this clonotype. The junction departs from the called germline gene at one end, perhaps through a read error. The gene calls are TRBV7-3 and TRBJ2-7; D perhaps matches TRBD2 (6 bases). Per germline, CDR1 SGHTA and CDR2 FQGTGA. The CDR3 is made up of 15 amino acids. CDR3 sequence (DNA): TGTGCCAGCAGCTTAACTAGCGGACGCTACTACGGGCAGTACTTC. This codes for CASSLTSGRYYGQYF.

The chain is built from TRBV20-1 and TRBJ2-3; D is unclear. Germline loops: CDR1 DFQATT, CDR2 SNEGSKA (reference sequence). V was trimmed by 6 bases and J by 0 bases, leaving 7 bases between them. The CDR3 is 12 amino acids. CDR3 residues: CSASDSTDTQYF. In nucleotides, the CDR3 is TGCAGTGCGAGCGACAGCACAGATACGCAGTATTTT.

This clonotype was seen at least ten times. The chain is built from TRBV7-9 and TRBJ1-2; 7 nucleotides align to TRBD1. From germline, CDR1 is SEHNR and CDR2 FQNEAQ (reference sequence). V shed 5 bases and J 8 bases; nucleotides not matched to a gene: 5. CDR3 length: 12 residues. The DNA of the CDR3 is TGTGCCAGCAGCCCTGGACAGGCGGGCTACACCTTC. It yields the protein CASSPGQAGYTF.